The 7 T cell receptor beta chains presented below share a single source sample, sequenced in a study of T-cell memory formation after mild COVID-19. TCRdb redid the calling of the 5' RACE reads with MiXCR, one entry per CDR3 protein. Among about 200,000 distinct CDR3 sequences listed, around 17% were seen once. The specimen was PBMCs or a T cell subset sorted from them (not recorded which). The receptors originated from an adult woman who had mild COVID-19 (a few samples of this study predate the infection). Cell type and time point are not known.

In its sample, this clonotype was seen a few times. The genes are TRBV12-3 or TRBV12-4 and TRBJ2-5, with a tentative D call TRBD2 (6 bases). Trimming shortened V by 6 bases and J by 3 bases, and 14 bases separated the two germline ends. The CDR3 length is 14 residues. CDR3 residues: CASSLSGAKETQYF. The CDR3 coding sequence is TGTGCCAGCAGCCTTAGCGGAGCAAAAGAGACCCAGTACTTC.

This clonotype showed up just a few times. V is TRBV5-6 and J is TRBJ2-1, with D tentatively TRBD1 (6 bases). V was pared by 1 base and J by 9 bases, with 11 bases between. Per the germline V gene, CDR1 is SGHDT and CDR2 is YYEEEE. The length of the CDR3 is 13 residues. The CDR3 DNA sequence: TGTGCCAGCAGCTTGACAGGGTTAGGTGAGCAGTTCTTC. Its translation: CASSLTGLGEQFF.

The chain is built from TRBV20-1 and TRBJ2-3; the D is unclear. V was clipped by 6 bases and J by 4 bases, with 14 bases between them. The length of the CDR3 is 13 residues. Germline lookup yields CDR1 DFQATT and CDR2 SNEGSKA (reference sequence). CDR3 DNA sequence: TGCAGTGCATCACTCGCCCCTTCAGATACGCAGTATTTT. Protein sequence: CSASLAPSDTQYF.

This rearrangement joins TRBV7-6 to TRBJ2-1; 7 nucleotides line up with TRBD1. V was clipped by 2 bases and J by 5 bases; unmatched bases: 6. The CDR3 has 15 residues. Germline CDR1 and CDR2: SGHVS and FNYEAQ. CDR3 nucleotides: TGTGCCAGCAGCTTACAGGGGGTTGGAAACAATGAGCAGTTCTTC. It codes for CASSLQGVGNNEQFF.

This clonotype occurred a few times. V is TRBV7-2 and J is TRBJ1-2; no clear D. V shed 5 bases and J shed 8 bases, with 12 bases lying between them. This CDR3 contains 12 residues. In germline, CDR1 is SGHTA, CDR2 FQGNSA. The CDR3 DNA reads as TGTGCCAGCAGCCCGAGTTTGGTGGGCTACACCTTC. Protein sequence: CASSPSLVGYTF. Full variable domain (outside the CDR3, taken from reference TRBV7-2 and TRBJ1-2): GAGVSQSPSNKVTEKGKDVELRCDPISGHTALYWYRQSLGQGLEFLIYFQGNSAPDKSGLPSDRFSAERTGGSVSTLTIQRTQQEDSAVYLCASSPSLVGYTFGSGTRLTVV.

The chain is built from TRBV20-1 and TRBJ1-2, with D uncertain. The CDR3 covers 12 residues. V gave up 5 bases and J gave up 1 base, with 8 bases separating them. CDR1 and CDR2 from the germline V gene are DFQATT and SNEGSKA (reference sequence). CDR3 nucleotides: TGCAGTGCTGGAACAAGTAACTATGGCTACACCTTC. This sequence encodes CSAGTSNYGYTF.

This clonotype has ten or more counts. This chain connects TRBV5-1 to TRBJ2-1; 7 positions agree with TRBD2. The CDR3 totals 15 residues. CDR1 and CDR2 (germline): SGHRS, YFSETQ. Trimming removed 1 base from V and 4 bases from J; junction bases left unmatched: 5. The CDR3 here is CASSLFAGEYNEQFF. The CDR3, as DNA: TGCGCCAGCAGCTTGTTCGCGGGGGAGTACAATGAGCAGTTCTTC. Filled out from reference TRBV5-1 and TRBJ2-1, the complete variable domain reads KAGVTQTPRYLIKTRGQQVTLSCSPISGHRSVSWYQQTPGQGLQFLFEYFSETQRNKGNFPGRFSGRQFSNSRSEMNVSTLELGDSALYLCASSLFAGEYNEQFFGPGTRLTVL.